This TCR beta chain was obtained from a study of T cells in localized non-small cell lung cancer (dated by TCRdb to 2020 to 2021). Notes on the research overall: T cell repertoires of hundreds of early-stage NSCLC patients were analyzed, with tumors being compared against uninvolved tumor-adjacent lungs. The cohort was made up of 236 treatment-naive NSCLC patients whose localized lung tumors had been resected. A mean age of around 66 years was recorded for the NSCLC patients, of whom roughly 130 were male and about a hundred were female. What the study reported, not specific to this receptor: Higher T cell density in blood was associated with longer overall survival, whereas higher clonality in adjacent lung was associated with shorter survival. Because multi-region tumor sequencing was not done, intratumor heterogeneity could not be ruled out. Because of the exploratory design, TCR variables were selected using unadjusted p-values without false-discovery rate correction. Of the top 100 tumor clones, a median of roughly 53 were detected in paired uninvolved adjacent lung; about 28 were also among that lung's top 100. Uninvolved tumor-adjacent lung showed the highest T cell clonality, higher than tumor, which suggests more focused antigenic responses in the adjacent lung.

This clone has just one count. The antigen it binds to is not known. Base quality data are lacking; no much larger clone is found one base away. CDR3 length: 16 amino acids, cysteine to phenylalanine. Left in the record is the CDR3 DNA by itself, 48 bases read in frame from the first base. From the germline V gene, CDR1 is ENHRY and CDR2 is SYGVKD. The junction shows trimming of 6 bases on V and 3 bases on J, and the gene matches do not reach 6 bases of it. The immunoSEQ Assay was used to sequence TCR beta CDR3 regions from DNA. Per the original workflow: T cell density was computed as TCR beta template counts normalized to usable DNA estimated by amplifying housekeeping genes. Using the preseqR package, richness was estimated by extrapolating to 120,000 templates for tissue samples and 400,000 templates for PBMC samples. Clonality was taken to be one minus Pielou's evenness. Tissue-enriched TCRs were identified by differential abundance testing using productive amino-acid clonotypes, minimum total count 5 and alpha 0.1. The Jaccard Index and the Morisita Overlap Index were used to measure how much the repertoires overlapped between compartments. TCR beta CDR3s were clustered by GLIPH together with public tetramer-defined viral CDR3s, and at least three viral sequences plus V-gene enrichment were required for viral motifs. This immuneACCESS table, as held by TCRdb, lists in-frame sequences with V and J called but not all clones. Of the missing ones, under half trace to an unresolved V gene in checked studies; the others have no known cause. Clone size and V and J calls were adopted from that table, with D and trimming inferred from the DNA. The sample has 23,000 or so clones on record, roughly 88% of them singletons. The ten largest account for 25% to 30% of the sample.

At diagnosis, tumor, uninvolved tumor-adjacent lung and peripheral blood were collected and then preserved as a mix of FFPE and fresh-frozen material. Blood samples were analyzed as peripheral blood mononuclear cells for TCR repertoire profiling. The rearranged chain carries TRBV10-3 and TRBJ2-2; TRBD2 lines up with 11 middle nucleotides. Here the sequenced sample was peripheral blood mononuclear cells, taken before any cancer treatment. The receptor's source is a male donor aged 60 or over with stage II lung adenocarcinoma. In nucleotide form, the sequence is TGTGCCATCAGCTTCACTAGCGGGAGAGACACCGGGGAGCTGTTTTTT. It encodes CAISFTSGRDTGELFF.